What follows is one T cell receptor (beta chain) and its context. The data originate from a study of blood T cell repertoires in COVID-19. On the study more broadly: COVID-19 samples collected from the United States, Italy and Spain covered acute and convalescent phases.

The CDR3 consists of 14 residues. From germline, CDR1 is SGHRS and CDR2 YFSETQ. V was cut by 2 bases and J by 3 bases, with 12 bases left in between. TCRdb's table, derived via immunoSEQ multiplex PCR, lists solely in-frame clones and lacks some. The table has around 150,000 clones, 89% seen once. The clonotype comes from a man aged 60 to 75 with acute or convalescent COVID-19. Sequenced material: peripheral blood. The J gene is TRBJ2-7, the V gene TRBV5-1, with D perhaps matching TRBD2 (6 bases). In DNA form, the CDR3 reads TGCGCCAGCAGCTTACTAGCCGACAACTACGAGCAGTACTTC. Encoded protein: CASSLLADNYEQYF.